What follows describes a single TCR beta chain. Its matching antigen is unknown. This entry is derived from a study of T cells after yellow fever vaccination. Overall study context: Each low-cell-number fraction was prepared by means of SMART-Seq v4 Ultra Low Input.

Study findings and constraints: A faster peak, day 5 versus 15, was reached by the weaker secondary response.

Germline V gene data show CDR1 as SQVTM and CDR2 as ANQGSEA. This CDR3 has 15 amino acids. Generation of TCR cDNA used 5'RACE template switching (which added a universal primer site and UMIs). TCRdb called the 5' RACE reads again in MiXCR, with one record for every CDR3 protein. The sample has some 500,000 distinct CDR3 sequences, 13% seen once; the top ten hold more than 13%. Material: PBMCs, obtained on the day of the yellow fever booster vaccination. The receptor's source is a young man who received the YFV17D yellow fever vaccine. The chain recombines TRBV29-1 with TRBJ2-3, with TRBD2 matching 7 bases. The CDR3 reads CSPSPGGGCTDTQYF. The CDR3 DNA reads as TGCAGTCCAAGTCCCGGGGGAGGGTGCACAGATACGCAGTATTTT.